The present T cell receptor (beta chain) was sequenced within a study of blood T cell repertoires in COVID-19. Turning to the study itself: Sites in the United States, Italy and Spain provided acute and convalescent COVID-19 samples. The cDNA or gDNA used as material had been derived from T cells, B-cell-depleted T cells, or PBMCs.

Repertoires were generated with immunoSEQ multiplex PCR, while TCRdb's copy carries only in-frame clones and drops some. The sample lists hundreds of thousands of clones, about 91% occurring once. V lost 0 bases to trimming and J lost 5 bases, with 8 bases between them. CDR3 length: 14 residues. CDR1 and CDR2 from the germline V gene are LGHDT and YNNKEL (reference sequence). Seattle enrolled patients during active infection and tracked them longitudinally. This clonotype originated in a man aged 18 to 30 with COVID-19, enrolled during active disease. Input material: peripheral blood. The genes are TRBV3-1 (or the pseudogene TRBV3-2) and TRBJ1-3; D not resolved. As DNA, the CDR3 is TGTGCCAGCAGCCAAGAGGGCGTTAGAAACACCATATATTTT. Translation gives CASSQEGVRNTIYF.